Below, one TCR beta chain is given with its context. This sample stems from a study of blood T cell repertoires in COVID-19. About the research overall: Sample material is recorded as cDNA or gDNA derived from T cells, B-cell-depleted T cells, or PBMCs.

This table comes from immunoSEQ multiplex PCR, and its TCRdb copy is limited to in-frame clones, with some not included. Among hundreds of thousands of clones listed, approximately 90% were seen once. The CDR3 extends over 13 amino acids. Germline V gene data show CDR1 as MNHEY and CDR2 as SVGAGI. V dropped 5 bases and J dropped 0 bases, with 6 bases sitting between them. Sequencing input: peripheral blood. V is TRBV6-5 and J is TRBJ2-3, with D perhaps matching TRBD2 (5 bases). The receptor's source is a woman aged 30 to 39 with active or convalescent COVID-19. This CDR3 is CASSRGSTDTQYF. CDR3 sequence (DNA): TGTGCCAGCAGTCGGGGTAGCACAGATACGCAGTATTTT.